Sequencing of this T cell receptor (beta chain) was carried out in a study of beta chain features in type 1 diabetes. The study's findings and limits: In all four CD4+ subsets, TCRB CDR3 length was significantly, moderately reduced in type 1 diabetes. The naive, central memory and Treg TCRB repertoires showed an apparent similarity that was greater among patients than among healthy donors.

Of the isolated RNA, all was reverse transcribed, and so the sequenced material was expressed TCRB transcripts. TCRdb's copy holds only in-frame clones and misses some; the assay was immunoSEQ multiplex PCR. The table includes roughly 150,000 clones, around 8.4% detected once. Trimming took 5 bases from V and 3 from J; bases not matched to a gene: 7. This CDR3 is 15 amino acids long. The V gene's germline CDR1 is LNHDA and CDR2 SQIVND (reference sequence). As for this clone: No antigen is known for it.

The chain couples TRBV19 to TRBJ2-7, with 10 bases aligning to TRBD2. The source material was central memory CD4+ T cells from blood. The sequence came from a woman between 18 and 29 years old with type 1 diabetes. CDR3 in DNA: TGTGCCAGTAGTGTTCTAGCGGGAGCGGGCTACGAGCAGTACTTC. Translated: CASSVLAGAGYEQYF.